A selection of T cell receptor beta chains follows, all from one sample in a study of blood T cells in healthy people across ages. Using its own MiXCR run on the 5' RACE reads, TCRdb lists one record per CDR3 protein. Of more than 450,000 distinct CDR3 sequences in the sample, roughly a quarter are singletons; the top ten hold 3.6%. These data also featured in a second study, about T cells of mothers and their children.

Sequenced: blood. The source is a boy under 10 years old in good health. Each CDR3 is given with its conserved first and last residue. The D gene is left open where the match is weak. Size is omitted from some rows. Given values are once, few, many or a class for expanded clones.

V: TRBV27; D: .; size: few; J: TRBJ2-7; DNA: TGTGCCAGCAGTTTAACCCCCGGGTCCAGCTCCTACGAGCAGTACTTC; CDR3: CASSLTPGSSSYEQYF
V: TRBV5-4; D: .; size: .; J: TRBJ2-5; DNA: TGTGCCAGCAGCCCCCAAACGGCAGGGGCGCCGGAGACCCAGTACTTC; CDR3: CASSPQTAGAPETQYF
V: TRBV6-6; D: .; size: few; J: TRBJ1-1; DNA: TGTGCCAGCAGTTATTTTCAGTGGAACACTGAAGCTTTCTTT; CDR3: CASSYFQWNTEAFF
V: TRBV27; D: .; size: few; J: TRBJ1-5; DNA: TGTGCCAGCAGCGGGAGCCCACGGCAGCCCCAGCATTTT; CDR3: CASSGSPRQPQHF
V: TRBV18; D: .; size: .; J: TRBJ1-4; DNA: TGTGCCAGCTCACCCATCGAAACGGGGTCGGGAGAAAAACTGTTTTTT; CDR3: CASSPIETGSGEKLFF
V: TRBV30; D: .; size: few; J: TRBJ1-2; DNA: TGTGCCCGTCGTCAGGGTCTGGACTATGGCTACACCTTC; CDR3: CARRQGLDYGYTF
V: TRBV7-2; D: .; size: few; J: TRBJ2-5; DNA: TGTGCCAGCAGCTTAGGGACTTATTTCGGGACCCAGTACTTC; CDR3: CASSLGTYFGTQYF
V: TRBV2; D: TRBD2; size: .; J: TRBJ2-7; DNA: TGTGCCAGCAGTGAACGACGGATAGCGGGGACCTACGAGCAGTACTTC; CDR3: CASSERRIAGTYEQYF
V: TRBV20-1; D: .; size: many; J: TRBJ1-1; DNA: TGCAGTGCTAGGGCCATGGACAATAGGGGAAACACTGAAGCTTTCTTT; CDR3: CSARAMDNRGNTEAFF
V: TRBV5-1; D: .; size: few; J: TRBJ2-7; DNA: TGCGCCAGCAGCCGGGGACGGTTCTACGAGCAGTACTTC; CDR3: CASSRGRFYEQYF
V: TRBV28; D: TRBD1; size: .; J: TRBJ1-2; DNA: TGTGCCAGCAGTACCCCACAGGGGGCAAGGGGCTACACCTTC; CDR3: CASSTPQGARGYTF
V: TRBV6-5; D: TRBD1; size: .; J: TRBJ1-4; DNA: TGTGCCAGCAGTTACTCGATCTCCGGACAGGGGTGGGAAAAACTGTTTTTT; CDR3: CASSYSISGQGWEKLFF
V: TRBV20-1; D: .; size: .; J: TRBJ1-2; DNA: TGCAGTGCTAGTCCCAGTTATGGCTACACCTTC; CDR3: CSASPSYGYTF
V: TRBV28; D: .; size: .; J: TRBJ2-3; DNA: TGTGCCAGCAGTTTTCAAGGTCTTGAAGATACGCAGTATTTT; CDR3: CASSFQGLEDTQYF
V: TRBV12-3/TRBV12-4; D: .; size: .; J: TRBJ2-2; DNA: TGTGCCAGCAGTTTCGTCAGTAGGGCCGGGGAGCTGTTTTTT; CDR3: CASSFVSRAGELFF
V: TRBV7-2; D: TRBD2; size: once; J: TRBJ2-1; DNA: TGTGCCAGCATTCCTACAAGCGGGGGACCCAGTGAGCAGTTCTTC; CDR3: CASIPTSGGPSEQFF
V: TRBV5-1; D: .; size: .; J: TRBJ1-4; DNA: TGCGCCAACAGCTTGGAAGGAGGGGTCTGGAATGAAAAACTGTTTTTT; CDR3: CANSLEGGVWNEKLFF
V: TRBV5-1; D: .; size: few; J: TRBJ1-2; DNA: TGCGCCAGCAGCTTGGCCGTATCGGGGAATGGCTACACCTTC; CDR3: CASSLAVSGNGYTF
V: TRBV27; D: TRBD2; size: .; J: TRBJ2-5; DNA: TGTGCCAGCAGTTTTAGCGGGATGGAGACCCAGTACTTC; CDR3: CASSFSGMETQYF
V: TRBV7-8; D: TRBD2; size: few; J: TRBJ2-7; DNA: TGTGCCAGCAGCTTAGCGCGCAGCGGGAGGGTATACGAGCAGTACTTC; CDR3: CASSLARSGRVYEQYF
V: TRBV10-3; D: .; size: many; J: TRBJ2-5; DNA: TGTGCCATCAGTGAGACCTGGACGGAACCCCAAGAGACCCAGTACTTC; CDR3: CAISETWTEPQETQYF
V: TRBV12-3/TRBV12-4; D: TRBD2; size: few; J: TRBJ2-2; DNA: TGTGCCAGCAGCCCGAGCGGGGGCGGGGAACTGTTTTTT; CDR3: CASSPSGGGELFF
V: TRBV6-5; D: TRBD1; size: .; J: TRBJ2-2; DNA: TGTGCCAGCAGTTACTCGAGGCCCAGGGGGCTCGGCGGGGAGCTGTTTTTT; CDR3: CASSYSRPRGLGGELFF
V: TRBV9; D: TRBD2; size: few; J: TRBJ2-1; DNA: TGTGCCAGCAGCGTAAGCGGGACTGGAAATGAGCAGTTCTTC; CDR3: CASSVSGTGNEQFF